This TCR beta chain was observed in a study of T cell changes during pregnancy in multiple sclerosis. Germline trimming cut 5 bases from V and 3 bases from J; bases unmatched to any gene: 10. The germline V gene encodes CDR1 SEHNR and CDR2 FQNEAQ (reference sequence). The CDR3 runs to 16 residues. Assay used: immunoSEQ multiplex PCR; TCRdb lists only in-frame clones, some missing. The table lists some 75,000 clones, around 96% of them singletons. The input for sequencing was peripheral blood, taken in the second trimester of pregnancy. This TCR was recovered from a female donor with multiple sclerosis, enrolled in a pregnancy study. V gene TRBV7-9 combines with J gene TRBJ2-7; the match to TRBD2 covers 10 bases. DNA for the CDR3: TGTGCCAGCAGCGCCATAACTAGCGGGATCTTCTACGAGCAGTACTTC. Protein: CASSAITSGIFYEQYF.